This passage covers 7 T cell receptor beta chains from one sample sequenced in a study of shared T cell receptors in the human thymus (dated by TCRdb to the early 2020s). Library preparation employed the immunoSEQ multiplex PCR assay. TCRdb retrieved this table from immuneACCESS and kept in-frame rearrangements only. Not all clones are present; in checked studies, unresolved V genes account for under half, and no reason is known for the remainder. Counted in this sample were 640,000 or so clones; about 90% of them appeared once. The leading ten clones occupy more than 0.009% of the sample. These same data were also listed under a study on human thymus T cells.

Source material: thymocytes. These receptors originate from a boy under two years old with a congenital heart defect. Donor details come from another sample of the same person, matched by shared clones.

The genes are TRBV10-1 and TRBJ1-2; 9 nucleotides line up with TRBD1. Germline V gives CDR1 WNHNN, CDR2 SYGVQD (reference sequence). The CDR3 loop spans 15 amino acids. With 3 bases clipped from V and 4 bases from J, the junction kept 6 bases outside the gene matches. The CDR3 DNA follows: TGCGCCAGCAGTGATTTCGGGACAGGGACCTATGGCTACACCTTC. The encoded protein is CASSDFGTGTYGYTF.

V gene TRBV27 combines with J gene TRBJ1-1, with D possibly being TRBD1 (6 bases). The CDR3 covers 13 residues. The V end was cut by 2 bases, the J end by 5 bases, with 9 bases between. Germline lookup yields CDR1 MNHEY and CDR2 SMNVEV (reference sequence). The CDR3 is CASSLGGATEAFF. The CDR3 DNA reads as TGTGCCAGCAGTTTAGGGGGGGCAACTGAAGCTTTCTTT.

The chain is built from TRBV9 and TRBJ2-2; 8 nucleotides align to TRBD2. CDR1 is SGDLS, CDR2 YYNGEE, per germline. The CDR3 extends over 17 amino acids. Trimming cost V 4 bases and J 2 bases; bases outside gene matches: 10. The CDR3 sequence is CASSTHPGLDNTGELFF. For the CDR3, the DNA is TGTGCCAGCAGCACTCACCCGGGACTAGACAACACCGGGGAGCTGTTTTTT. Based on the CDR3 plus reference TRBV9 and TRBJ2-2, the full variable domain is DSGVTQTPKHLITATGQRVTLRCSPRSGDLSVYWYQQSLDQGLQFLIQYYNGEERAKGNILERFSAQQFPDLHSELNLSSLELGDSALYFCASSTHPGLDNTGELFFGEGSRLTVL.

V usage is TRBV30 and J usage is TRBJ1-1; 7 bases match TRBD1. The CDR3 spans 15 residues. Germline V gene data show CDR1 as GTSNPN and CDR2 as SVGIG (reference sequence). Trimming removed 1 base from V and 5 bases from J; junction bases left unmatched: 10. CDR3 in DNA: TGTGCCTGGAGTGGGCGACAGGGAAACGATACTGAAGCTTTCTTT. Residues: CAWSGRQGNDTEAFF.

This clone appeared a single time. V usage is TRBV29-1 and J usage is TRBJ1-2, with D perhaps matching TRBD1 (5 bases). Trimming shortened V by 3 bases and J by 5 bases, and 13 bases separated the two germline ends. In germline, CDR1 is SQVTM, CDR2 ANQGSEA. CDR3 size: 13 residues. The CDR3 loop reads CSVDRSGPYGYTF. The CDR3 DNA reads TGCAGCGTTGATCGGTCAGGGCCTTATGGCTACACCTTC. Full variable domain (rest looked up from reference TRBV29-1 and TRBJ1-2): SAVISQKPSRDICQRGTSLTIQCQVDSQVTMMFWYRQQPGQSLTLIATANQGSEATYESGFVIDKFPISRPNLTFSTLTVSNMSPEDSSIYLCSVDRSGPYGYTFGSGTRLTVV.

The rearrangement uses TRBV21-1 and TRBJ2-7; TRBD1 reflects the table's D call only, with no check against the DNA. TRBV21-1 represents a pseudogene. This CDR3 is 13 amino acids long. The CDR3 spells CASGDRRSYEQYF. For the CDR3, the DNA is TGTGCCAGCGGGGACAGACGCTCCTACGAGCAGTACTTC.

This clone turned up a few times. The gene calls are TRBV4-3 and TRBJ2-3, with no clear D. CDR3 length: 13 residues. Trimming left V 6 bases short and J 4 bases short, with 11 bases between. Germline V lookup: CDR1 LGHNA, CDR2 YSLEER. The DNA of the CDR3 is TGCGCCAGCAGTTTTCTCGTCCCAGATACGCAGTATTTT. Amino acids: CASSFLVPDTQYF.